A few counts support the clone carrying this TCR beta chain. Its target is not known. The PCR used 60 Vbeta and 13 Jbeta primers. Assay used: immunoSEQ multiplex PCR; TCRdb lists only in-frame clones, some missing. In the table there are tens of thousands of clones, 76% of which are singletons. These data come from a study of cytomegalovirus exposure and HLA in healthy donors. Findings and caveats of the study: Analyzed later, most CMV-associated TCR beta chains appeared HLA-restricted.

Germline CDR1 is MNHNS and CDR2 is SASEGT. V was pared by 3 bases and J by 3 bases, with 11 bases between. There are 15 residues in the CDR3. V is TRBV6-1 and J is TRBJ1-4; D is perhaps TRBD1 (5 bases). This TCR derives from a male donor in good health and CMV-seronegative. The sequenced sample consisted of PBMCs. CDR3 DNA: TGTGCCAGCAGTGATTTAGGGGCCGCTAATGAAAAACTGTTTTTT. This codes for CASSDLGAANEKLFF.